Shown below are 8 T cell receptor beta chains from a single sample sequenced in a study of blood T cells in healthy people across ages. Then a second PCR, running roughly 6 to 12 cycles, was carried out with a sample-barcoded 5' primer and a J-beta primer mix. In TCRdb, the 5' RACE reads were re-called with MiXCR into one record per CDR3 protein. This table has under 2 million distinct CDR3 sequences, around 36% appearing once. The specimen was blood. Receptors were obtained from a woman aged 25 to 39 in good health.

V and J are TRBV12-3 or TRBV12-4 and TRBJ2-1; D tentatively reads TRBD1 or TRBD2 (5 bases each). The CDR3 extends over 13 amino acids. V lost 9 bases to trimming and J lost 12 bases, with 21 bases between them. CDR3 sequence reads: CASKVRGGGGQFF. CDR3 sequence (DNA): TGTGCCAGTAAAGTGAGGGGTGGGGGTGGGCAGTTCTTC.

This clonotype was recorded a few times. V and J are TRBV3-1 and TRBJ2-2; 10 positions agree with TRBD2. Trimming at V came to 4 bases and at J to 1 base, leaving 3 bases not matched to a gene. Germline assignment: CDR1 LGHDT and CDR2 YNNKEL (reference sequence). This CDR3 contains 16 residues. CDR3 DNA: TGTGCCAGCAGCCCCCGACTAGCGGGGAACACCGGGGAGCTGTTTTTT. It is translated as CASSPRLAGNTGELFF.

Comment on this clonotype: The germline gene is not matched at one end of the junction; a read error may be the cause. This sequence joins TRBV20-1 and TRBJ2-4; the D gene is possibly TRBD2 (6 bases). The germline V gene encodes CDR1 DFQATT and CDR2 SNEGSKA (reference sequence). The CDR3 covers 16 residues. The CDR3 here is CSARALGGLFKNIQYF. The CDR3 coding sequence is TGCAGTGCGAGAGCACTGGGGGGTTTGTTCAAAAACATTCAGTACTTC.

This chain uses TRBV20-1 with TRBJ2-5; 13 nucleotides match TRBD2. J was trimmed by 1 base and V by 5 bases; bases with no gene match: 7. CDR3 length: 16 residues. Germline values: CDR1 DFQATT, CDR2 SNEGSKA (reference sequence). Here the CDR3 reads CSASPLAGGLQETQYF. Here the CDR3 DNA reads TGCAGTGCTTCCCCACTAGCGGGGGGGCTCCAAGAGACCCAGTACTTC.

Only a few counts were recorded for this clonotype. The rearrangement joins TRBV6-6 to TRBJ1-2; D is uncertain. In germline, CDR1 is MNHNY, CDR2 SVGAGI (reference sequence). Trimming shortened V by 0 bases and J by 6 bases, and 11 bases separated the two germline ends. This CDR3 has 14 residues. This chain's CDR3 is CASSYSSGANGYTF. The CDR3 nucleotides are TGTGCCAGCAGTTACTCTTCGGGCGCAAATGGCTACACCTTC.

CDR3 sequence: CASSEGGGDYLYEQYF. CDR3 DNA: TGTGCCAGCAGCGAAGGGGGGGGGGACTACCTCTACGAGCAGTACTTC. The V and J genes are TRBV7-9 and TRBJ2-7, with TRBD2 as a possible D gene (7 bases). V was trimmed by 5 bases and J by 3 bases, leaving 20 bases between them. The CDR3 is 16 residues long. CDR1 and CDR2 from the germline V gene are SEHNR and FQNEAQ (reference sequence). Together with reference TRBV7-9 and TRBJ2-7, the CDR3 gives the full variable domain: DTGVSQNPRHKITKRGQNVTFRCDPISEHNRLYWYRQTLGQGPEFLTYFQNEAQLEKSRLLSDRFSAERPKGSFSTLEIQRTEQGDSAMYLCASSEGGGDYLYEQYFGPGTRLTVT.

This clonotype turned up a few times. The chain couples TRBV6-2 or TRBV6-3 to TRBJ2-1; 8 nucleotides align to TRBD1. Trimming removed 5 bases from V and 7 bases from J; junction bases left unmatched: 13. Per germline, CDR1 MNHEY and CDR2 SVGEGT. The CDR3 is 16 amino acids. DNA of the CDR3: TGTGCCAGCAGTCCCCTCCGGACAGGGAAAGGGAATGAGCAGTTCTTC. Amino acid sequence: CASSPLRTGKGNEQFF.

This rearrangement joins TRBV7-8 to TRBJ2-4, with 9 positions matching TRBD1. CDR3 length: 15 residues. The germline V gene encodes CDR1 SGHVS and CDR2 FQNEAQ. The V and J ends lost 1 base and 13 bases, in that order; junction bases with no gene match: 11. CDR3 coding DNA: TGTGCCAGCAGCTTAGGCCGGGACAGGGCGCGGGAGCAGTACTTC. This encodes CASSLGRDRAREQYF.